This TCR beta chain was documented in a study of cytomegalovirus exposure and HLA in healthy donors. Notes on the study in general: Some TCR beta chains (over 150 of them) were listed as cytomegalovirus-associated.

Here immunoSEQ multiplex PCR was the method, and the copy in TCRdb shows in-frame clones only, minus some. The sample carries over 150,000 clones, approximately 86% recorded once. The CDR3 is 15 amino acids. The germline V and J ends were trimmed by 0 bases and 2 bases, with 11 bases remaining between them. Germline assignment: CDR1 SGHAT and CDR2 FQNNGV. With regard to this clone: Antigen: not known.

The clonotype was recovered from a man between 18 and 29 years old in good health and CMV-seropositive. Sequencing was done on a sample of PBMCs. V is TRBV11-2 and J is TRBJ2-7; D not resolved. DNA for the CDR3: TGTGCCAGCAGCTTAGATCGAGACTCCCCCTACGAGCAGTACTTC. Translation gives CASSLDRDSPYEQYF.